This entry features one TCR beta chain sequence. No antigen is known for it. CDR3 length: 18 amino acids. V lost 3 bases, J lost 0 bases, and 20 bases lay in between. Germline V gene sequence: CDR1 MDHEN, CDR2 SYDVKM. One entry per CDR3 protein results from TCRdb running MiXCR on the reads. The data hold about 440,000 distinct CDR3 sequences, with approximately 31% observed a single time. This entry is derived from a study of T cell repertoires in cytomegalovirus infection. Background on the study: Public TCR beta signatures were indicative of both CMV infection and a matching HLA type. Overall study results and limits: Adding up the frequency of public TCR beta families identified people who carried CMV plus the relevant HLA. Within the response measured ex vivo, HLA-C-restricted CMV-specific TCR beta clonotypes were dominant.

The TCR comes from a human donor in good health (CMV status not recorded). Some clones in this sample may be carry-over from other donors' samples. The gene calls are TRBV28 and TRBJ1-1; D unclear. The specimen was PBMCs. In DNA form, the CDR3 reads TGTGCCAGCAGTTTTAGTGCCGGTACACCGGGCATGAACACTGAAGCTTTCTTT. Amino acids: CASSFSAGTPGMNTEAFF. Together with reference TRBV28 and TRBJ1-1, the CDR3 gives the full variable domain: DVKVTQSSRYLVKRTGEKVFLECVQDMDHENMFWYRQDPGLGLRLIYFSYDVKMKEKGDIPEGYSVSREKKERFSLILESASTNQTSMYLCASSFSAGTPGMNTEAFFGQGTRLTVV.